Shown below are 12 T cell receptor beta chains from a single sample sequenced in a study of OX40 agonist ivuxolimab in advanced cancers. This table comes from immunoSEQ multiplex PCR, and its TCRdb copy is limited to in-frame clones, with some not included. Among about 150,000 clones listed, roughly 94% were seen once. This sample comprised CD4+ or CD8+ T cells sorted from blood, obtained in a trial of the OX40 agonist ivuxolimab. Source of these receptors: an adult with an advanced solid tumor such as melanoma, head and neck, liver or kidney cancer.

This rearrangement joins TRBV2 to TRBJ2-2, with 7 bases that match TRBD1. From germline, CDR1 is SNHLY and CDR2 FYNNEI. With 6 bases clipped from V and 0 bases from J, the junction kept 1 base outside the gene matches. This CDR3 has 14 residues. CDR3 loop: CASRGGSNTGELFF. CDR3 DNA: TGTGCCAGCAGAGGGGGCTCGAACACCGGGGAGCTGTTTTTT.

The rearrangement uses TRBV2 and TRBJ2-6; D is unresolved. Germline assignment: CDR1 SNHLY and CDR2 FYNNEI. There are 14 residues in the CDR3. V dropped 3 bases and J dropped 2 bases, with 5 bases sitting between them. This CDR3 reads CASSDRTGANVLTF. CDR3 nucleotides: TGTGCCAGCAGTGACAGGACTGGGGCCAACGTCCTGACTTTC.

The chain joins TRBV7-2 to TRBJ2-2; 10 nucleotides line up with TRBD1. The CDR3 runs to 15 residues. The V and J ends lost 5 bases and 5 bases, in that order; junction bases with no gene match: 5. Germline V gene lookup returns CDR1 SGHTA and CDR2 FQGNSA. CDR3 sequence (DNA): TGTGCCAGCAGCATCGACAGGGGGCGGACCGGGGAGCTGTTTTTT. This encodes CASSIDRGRTGELFF.

V usage is TRBV9 and J usage is TRBJ2-7; D gene uncertain. The CDR3 contains 14 residues. Germline-derived CDR1 and CDR2 are SGDLS and YYNGEE. Trimming removed 0 bases from V and 0 bases from J, with 7 bases in between. The CDR3 DNA is TGTGCCAGCAGCGTAGACGGCTTCTCCTACGAGCAGTACTTC. This sequence encodes CASSVDGFSYEQYF. The whole variable domain, remainder taken from reference TRBV9 and TRBJ2-7, is DSGVTQTPKHLITATGQRVTLRCSPRSGDLSVYWYQQSLDQGLQFLIQYYNGEERAKGNILERFSAQQFPDLHSELNLSSLELGDSALYFCASSVDGFSYEQYFGPGTRLTVT.

This chain connects TRBV10-3 to TRBJ1-2, with a weak D call TRBD1 (6 bases). Germline lookup yields CDR1 ENHRY and CDR2 SYGVKD. V was cut by 3 bases and J by 3 bases, with 14 bases left in between. CDR3 size: 15 residues. The CDR3 here is CAISETGAQDYGYTF. In DNA form, the CDR3 reads TGTGCCATCAGTGAAACGGGGGCACAGGACTATGGCTACACCTTC.

V and J are TRBV7-2 and TRBJ2-1, with D perhaps given as TRBD1 or TRBD2 (5 bases each). V lost 4 bases and J 14 bases, leaving 15 bases between the germline ends. The CDR3 covers 12 residues. Germline V gives CDR1 SGHTA, CDR2 FQGNSA. The CDR3 is CASSSLGTTKFF. In DNA form, the CDR3 reads TGTGCCAGCAGCTCCCTGGGGACCACAAAGTTCTTC.

This clone was seen a single time. This chain joins TRBV7-9 and TRBJ2-5, with D perhaps matching TRBD1 (5 bases). Judging by the DNA end, TRBJ2-7 fits better; the J call may be wrong. CDR1 is SEHNR and CDR2 is FQNEAQ in the germline V gene (reference sequence). The length of the CDR3 is 15 residues. For the CDR3, the DNA is TGTGCCAGCAGACCTCAGACAGTATCCTCCTACGAGCAGTACTTC. Amino acid sequence: CASRPQTVSSYEQYF.

V is TRBV9 and J is TRBJ2-7; 11 bases are shared with TRBD1. Germline V CDR1 and CDR2: SGDLS, YYNGEE. This CDR3 contains 15 residues. V dropped 3 bases and J dropped 7; count of bases not matched to a gene: 9. The CDR3, as DNA: TGTGCCAGCAGCGCGCCTGGACAGGGGGCGCGGGAGCAGTACTTC. Its translation is CASSAPGQGAREQYF.

This chain joins TRBV18 and TRBJ1-3; D is unclear. Germline V gives CDR1 KGHSH, CDR2 LQKENI. V dropped 3 bases and J dropped 0 bases, with 9 bases sitting between them. This CDR3 has 15 amino acids. The CDR3 protein is CASSPGLSSGNTIYF. The CDR3 nucleotides read TGTGCCAGCTCACCTGGGCTCTCCTCTGGAAACACCATATATTTT.

The gene calls are TRBV5-4 and TRBJ1-2; 10 nucleotides align to TRBD1. Germline V gene lookup returns CDR1 SGHNT and CDR2 YYREEE (reference sequence). CDR3 size: 15 residues. With V trimmed by 1 base and J by 8 bases, 8 bases remained unmatched. The CDR3 DNA sequence: TGTGCCAGCAGCTTGCCGGGACAGGGGATAAACGGCTACACCTTC. Its translation: CASSLPGQGINGYTF. Supplemented by reference TRBV5-4 and TRBJ1-2, the full variable domain reads ETGVTQSPTHLIKTRGQQVTLRCSSQSGHNTVSWYQQALGQGPQFIFQYYREEENGRGNFPPRFSGLQFPNYSSELNVNALELDDSALYLCASSLPGQGINGYTFGSGTRLTVV.

The chain links TRBV4-3 to TRBJ1-3, with D possibly matching TRBD1 (5 bases). The V gene's germline CDR1 is LGHNA and CDR2 YSLEER. The CDR3 length is 17 residues. The germline V and J ends were trimmed by 0 bases and 0 bases, with 12 bases remaining between them. CDR3 residues: CASSQDRPGPSGNTIYF. Here the CDR3 DNA reads TGCGCCAGCAGCCAAGATCGTCCAGGGCCCTCTGGAAACACCATATATTTT.

This clone has a single count. The rearrangement uses TRBV30 and TRBJ2-7; D is uncertain. The V end was cut by 2 bases, the J end by 7 bases, with 9 bases between. The germline V gene encodes CDR1 GTSNPN and CDR2 SVGIG (reference sequence). This CDR3 contains 11 residues. The CDR3 loop reads CAWSRSDEQYF. CDR3 sequence (DNA): TGTGCCTGGAGTAGGTCGGATGAGCAGTACTTC.